This record concerns one TCR beta chain sequence. Antigen specificity is unknown. This specimen comes from a study of identical twins' blood T cells. Three pairs of healthy female monozygous twins were the donors. As handled by the study authors: Per-library CDR3 reads ranged about 2.2 to 3.6 million; clonotypes, ~85,000 to ~500,000. A single record per CDR3 protein comes from TCRdb applying MiXCR to the 5' RACE reads. The V and J calls reflect TCRdb's pipeline rather than the authors' work. The data hold 400,000 or so distinct CDR3 sequences, with roughly 30% observed a single time. Overall study results and limits: Even for out-of-frame TCRbeta, twins reportedly shared V gene usage much more than unrelated donors.

This clonotype originated in a woman aged 18 to 55 in good health. Sequenced material: PBMCs.

CDR3 loop: CASSYSGTSAPDTQYF. As DNA, the CDR3 is TGTGCCAGCAGTTACTCCGGGACAAGCGCCCCAGATACGCAGTATTTT. The chain joins TRBV6-2 or TRBV6-3 to TRBJ2-3; maybe TRBD1 (6 bases). Germline V gene data show CDR1 as MNHEY and CDR2 as SVGEGT. The CDR3 is 16 residues long. V was clipped by 0 bases and J by 4 bases, with 14 bases between them.